One and the same sample provided the 30 T cell receptor beta chains below, sequenced in a study of blood T cell repertoires in COVID-19. The data were produced by immunoSEQ multiplex PCR, yet TCRdb's version contains in-frame clones alone and is incomplete. Of 120,000 to 150,000 clones in the sample, roughly 89% were seen once. The sample comprised peripheral blood. The source is a woman aged 45-65 years with active or convalescent COVID-19.

The V and J genes are TRBV5-1 and TRBJ2-7, with TRBD1 matching 9 bases. The V and J ends lost 4 bases and 7 bases, in that order; junction bases with no gene match: 6. Per the germline V gene, CDR1 is SGHRS and CDR2 is YFSETQ. The CDR3 extends over 13 amino acids. DNA of the CDR3: TGCGCCAGCAGCCCGGACAGGGGCTTTGAGCAGTACTTC. This codes for CASSPDRGFEQYF. Together with reference TRBV5-1 and TRBJ2-7, the CDR3 gives the full variable domain: KAGVTQTPRYLIKTRGQQVTLSCSPISGHRSVSWYQQTPGQGLQFLFEYFSETQRNKGNFPGRFSGRQFSNSRSEMNVSTLELGDSALYLCASSPDRGFEQYFGPGTRLTVT.

The chain couples TRBV29-1 to TRBJ1-5; 9 nucleotides line up with TRBD1. The CDR3 contains 13 residues. The germline V gene encodes CDR1 SQVTM and CDR2 ANQGSEA. V trimming: 6 bases; J trimming: 8 bases; junction bases outside the gene matches: 8. CDR3 in amino acids: CSVGEDRGEPQHF. The CDR3 nucleotides read TGCAGCGTCGGGGAGGACAGGGGAGAGCCCCAGCATTTT.

This chain connects TRBV7-2 to TRBJ2-5; the D gene is possibly TRBD1 (5 bases). Germline V lookup: CDR1 SGHTA, CDR2 FQGNSA. The CDR3 is 13 residues long. V lost 1 base and J 4 bases, leaving 7 bases between the germline ends. The CDR3 nucleotides read TGTGCCAGCAGCTTAGGCAGGGTAGAGACCCAGTACTTC. It translates to CASSLGRVETQYF.

CDR3: CASSIRAEDTEAFF. The CDR3 DNA reads TGTGCCAGCAGTATCAGGGCCGAGGACACTGAAGCTTTCTTT. This rearrangement joins TRBV6-5 to TRBJ1-1, with D perhaps TRBD1 (5 bases). The germline V gene encodes CDR1 MNHEY and CDR2 SVGAGI. This CDR3 has 14 residues. V lost 5 bases, J lost 3 bases, and 13 bases lay in between.

The J gene is TRBJ2-1, the V gene TRBV15; 9 bases match TRBD2. Germline V gene data show CDR1 as LNHNV and CDR2 as YYDKDF (reference sequence). The CDR3 runs 13 residues. Unmatched junction bases numbered 7, after V lost 0 bases and J lost 16 bases. CDR3 protein: CATSREGGRAKFF. CDR3 nucleotide sequence: TGTGCCACCAGCAGAGAAGGCGGGAGGGCCAAATTCTTC.

This chain links TRBV11-2 with TRBJ2-1, with a weak D call TRBD1 (7 bases). Trimming cost V 3 bases and J 14 bases, with 11 bases left between them. Germline V gives CDR1 SGHAT, CDR2 FQNNGV. The CDR3 is made up of 11 amino acids. The CDR3 sequence: CASSFAGGKFF. CDR3 nucleotides: TGTGCCAGCAGCTTTGCAGGGGGGAAGTTCTTC.

The J gene is TRBJ1-5, the V gene TRBV30; D gene uncertain. The CDR3 sequence is 14 residues long. The V end was cut by 2 bases, the J end by 1 base, with 9 bases between. The germline V gene encodes CDR1 GTSNPN and CDR2 SVGIG (reference sequence). CDR3 in DNA: TGTGCCTGGAGTTCCAGCGGCAGCAATCAGCCCCAGCATTTT. Translating it yields CAWSSSGSNQPQHF.

The sample holds many counts of this clone. The CDR3 bases are TGTGCCAGCAGTGACAGGGGGCCCGGTAGCTACACCTTC. It yields the protein CASSDRGPGSYTF. The chain has TRBV27 and TRBJ1-2; 10 bases are a match to TRBD1. The length of the CDR3 is 13 residues. J was trimmed by 9 bases and V by 5 bases; bases with no gene match: 6. Looked up from germline, CDR1 is MNHEY and CDR2 is SMNVEV (reference sequence).

The chain is built from TRBV27 and TRBJ2-7; TRBD1 agrees at 7 bases. With 2 bases clipped from V and 3 bases from J, the junction kept 10 bases outside the gene matches. Germline lookup yields CDR1 MNHEY and CDR2 SMNVEV (reference sequence). The CDR3 is made up of 16 amino acids. The CDR3 nucleotides are TGTGCCAGCAGTTTAAGGAGAACAGGGGAACTCTACGAGCAGTACTTC. Translating it yields CASSLRRTGELYEQYF.

This clone was counted a single time. This chain joins TRBV30 and TRBJ1-1, with D uncertain. V lost 0 bases and J lost 10, with 18 bases in between. The germline V gene encodes CDR1 GTSNPN and CDR2 SVGIG (reference sequence). The CDR3 covers 14 residues. The CDR3: CAWSVLTASTGAFF. For the CDR3, the DNA is TGTGCCTGGAGTGTACTCACCGCCTCAACGGGAGCTTTCTTT.

J is TRBJ2-1 and V is TRBV5-6, with D possibly TRBD1 on 6 matching bases. Per germline, CDR1 SGHDT and CDR2 YYEEEE. The CDR3 consists of 12 residues. Trimming cost V 0 bases and J 12 bases, with 10 bases left between them. The CDR3 loop reads CASSLVQGRQFF. In nucleotides, the CDR3 is TGTGCCAGCAGCTTGGTCCAGGGGAGGCAGTTCTTC.

CDR3 coding DNA: TGTGCCAGCAGCTTCTCCGGGACTAGCGTCTCAACCTGGGGTTATGAGCAGTTCTTC. Amino acids: CASSFSGTSVSTWGYEQFF. The chain recombines TRBV7-9 with TRBJ2-1; 10 bases align to TRBD2. Germline V gives CDR1 SEHNR, CDR2 FQNEAQ (reference sequence). The CDR3 extends over 19 amino acids. V shed 3 bases and J 8 bases; nucleotides not matched to a gene: 19.

The rearrangement links TRBV28 to TRBJ2-1; unclear D gene. Trimming removed 3 bases from V and 0 bases from J, with 15 bases in between. CDR1 and CDR2 from the germline V gene are MDHEN and SYDVKM. This CDR3 has 17 residues. CDR3 loop: CASSLVRARSSYNEQFF. CDR3 DNA: TGTGCCAGCAGTTTGGTTCGAGCGCGGAGCTCCTACAATGAGCAGTTCTTC.

The rearrangement links TRBV7-6 to TRBJ1-1, with unresolved D. With 1 base removed from V and 4 bases from J, the gap between germline ends came to 13 bases. Germline CDR1 is SGHVS and CDR2 is FNYEAQ. This CDR3 has 15 residues. CDR3 residues: CASSLVEGTGTEAFF. CDR3 nucleotide sequence: TGTGCCAGCAGCTTAGTCGAGGGTACGGGCACTGAAGCTTTCTTT.

V usage is TRBV24-1 and J usage is TRBJ1-5; D ambiguous. The CDR3 is 16 amino acids. The V and J ends lost 1 base and 2 bases respectively, with 11 bases between them. The germline gives CDR1 KGHDR, CDR2 SFDVKD. The CDR3 bases are TGTGCCACCAGTGATTTTTTGGTTCGAGGCAATCAGCCCCAGCATTTT. This encodes CATSDFLVRGNQPQHF.

In its sample, this clone was seen many times. The V gene is TRBV20-1, the J gene TRBJ2-7; TRBD1 might be the D (5 bases). V was shortened by 3 bases and J by 3 bases, with 12 bases between the two germline ends. Germline assignment: CDR1 DFQATT and CDR2 SNEGSKA (reference sequence). The CDR3 spans 13 residues. The CDR3, as DNA: TGCAGTGCTAGTAAGGACACCTTCTACGAGCAGTACTTC. Protein: CSASKDTFYEQYF.

V gene TRBV14 combines with J gene TRBJ1-2; 8 bases line up with TRBD1. The CDR3 runs 13 residues. Trimming cost V 6 bases and J 6 bases; bases outside gene matches: 6. Germline lookup yields CDR1 SGHDN and CDR2 FVKESK. The CDR3 sequence is CASRRTGNDGYTF. CDR3 nucleotide sequence: TGTGCCAGCAGACGGACAGGGAACGATGGCTACACCTTC.

This clone appeared a few times. The chain uses TRBV2 and TRBJ1-6; no definite D call. Germline V lookup: CDR1 SNHLY, CDR2 FYNNEI. CDR3 size: 13 residues. V was trimmed by 6 bases and J by 5 bases, leaving 8 bases between them. The CDR3 DNA follows: TGTGCCAGCAGGGTACAGAATAATTCACCCCTCCACTTT. Protein sequence: CASRVQNNSPLHF.

The sample holds one count of this clone. The V and J genes are TRBV19 and TRBJ2-5; 9 nucleotides match TRBD1. Looked up from germline, CDR1 is LNHDA and CDR2 is SQIVND (reference sequence). The CDR3 totals 15 residues. V gave up 9 bases and J gave up 0 bases; unmatched junction bases: 8. The CDR3 region is CASRQGVRYQETQYF. In DNA form, the CDR3 reads TGTGCCAGCAGACAGGGGGTGAGGTACCAAGAGACCCAGTACTTC.

The chain combines TRBV30 with TRBJ2-5; TRBD1 aligns across 11 bases. Germline V gene lookup returns CDR1 GTSNPN and CDR2 SVGIG (reference sequence). The V and J ends lost 8 bases and 5 bases, in that order; junction bases with no gene match: 7. The CDR3 extends over 13 amino acids. CDR3 amino acids: CAGGQGVHETQYF. The CDR3 DNA is TGTGCCGGGGGACAGGGGGTTCATGAGACCCAGTACTTC.

The rearrangement joins TRBV7-9 to TRBJ1-4, with 9 bases fitting TRBD1. CDR1 is SEHNR, CDR2 FQNEAQ, per germline (reference sequence). The CDR3 has 15 residues. Losses at the gene ends were 5 bases for V and 7 bases for J; bases not matched to a gene: 8. In DNA, the CDR3 is TGTGCCAGCAGCCCGTGGACAGGGGAGCCTGAAAAACTGTTTTTT. Its translation: CASSPWTGEPEKLFF.

The chain joins TRBV12-3 or TRBV12-4 to TRBJ2-2, with D perhaps matching TRBD2 (7 bases). The V end lost 4 bases, the J end lost 8 bases, and 11 bases lay between the germline ends. This CDR3 contains 13 residues. In DNA form, the CDR3 reads TGTGCCAGCAGTTGGCGGGGGCCTGGGGAGCTGTTTTTT. It encodes CASSWRGPGELFF.

CDR3 residues: CASGATGGAKKTYEQYF. The DNA of the CDR3 is TGTGCCTCTGGGGCGACAGGGGGCGCCAAAAAAACCTACGAGCAGTACTTC. The genes are TRBV30 and TRBJ2-7; 10 bases are a match to TRBD1. The germline V gene has CDR1 GTSNPN and CDR2 SVGIG (reference sequence). With 7 bases clipped from V and 2 bases from J, the junction kept 17 bases outside the gene matches. This CDR3 is built from 17 residues.

The rearrangement links TRBV27 to TRBJ2-7; 9 bases line up with TRBD2. The CDR3 has 14 residues. The V gene's germline CDR1 is MNHEY and CDR2 SMNVEV (reference sequence). Trimming cost V 6 bases and J 4 bases; bases outside gene matches: 7. This chain's CDR3 is CASSRSGSLYEQYF. CDR3 in DNA: TGTGCCAGCAGCCGTAGCGGGAGTCTTTACGAGCAGTACTTC.

The V gene is TRBV7-9, the J gene TRBJ1-2; D might be TRBD1 (5 bases). The V gene's germline CDR1 is SEHNR and CDR2 FQNEAQ (reference sequence). V was trimmed by 6 bases and J by 0 bases, leaving 11 bases between them. CDR3 length: 14 amino acids. The CDR3 nucleotides are TGTGCCAGCAGTCAAGACAGTCCTAACTATGGCTACACCTTC. Translated, it gives CASSQDSPNYGYTF.

The chain employs TRBV5-1 and TRBJ1-4; TRBD1 aligns across 7 bases. The CDR3 loop spans 15 amino acids. Per germline, CDR1 SGHRS and CDR2 YFSETQ. Trimming took 2 bases from V and 5 from J; bases not matched to a gene: 6. The CDR3 sequence is CASSLEGAVNEKLFF. CDR3 sequence (DNA): TGCGCCAGCAGCTTAGAGGGGGCAGTAAATGAAAAACTGTTTTTT.

The rearrangement links TRBV21-1 to TRBJ1-2. TRBV21-1 is annotated as a pseudogene. CDR3 length: 17 amino acids. CDR3 sequence reads: CASSKPTSQKVGYGYTF. The CDR3 DNA follows: TGTGCCAGCAGCAAACCGACTTCGCAGAAGGTGGGCTATGGCTACACCTTC.

The V gene is TRBV19, the J gene TRBJ1-2; D is undetermined. Trimming cost V 3 bases and J 7 bases, with 12 bases left between them. Looked up from germline, CDR1 is LNHDA and CDR2 is SQIVND (reference sequence). This CDR3 contains 13 residues. The DNA for the CDR3 is TGTGCCAGTAGTATCGGGATCACCTCTGGCTACACCTTC. It specifies CASSIGITSGYTF.

The chain carries TRBV19 and TRBJ1-4; no clear D gene. V lost 1 base, J lost 7 bases, and 13 bases lay in between. Germline V gene lookup returns CDR1 LNHDA and CDR2 SQIVND (reference sequence). CDR3 length equals 15 residues. The CDR3 loop is CASSIVGGASEKLFF. The CDR3 nucleotides are TGTGCCAGTAGTATAGTCGGAGGAGCGAGTGAAAAACTGTTTTTT.

This chain links TRBV7-6 with TRBJ2-5, with TRBD1 matching over 8 bases. The V gene end was trimmed by 1 base and the J gene end by 2 bases; junction bases not matched to a gene: 6. This CDR3 has 16 amino acids. CDR1 is SGHVS, CDR2 FNYEAQ, per germline. CDR3 DNA sequence: TGTGCCAGCAGCTTAGGGCAGGGGGCCCTACAAGAGACCCAGTACTTC. This encodes CASSLGQGALQETQYF.